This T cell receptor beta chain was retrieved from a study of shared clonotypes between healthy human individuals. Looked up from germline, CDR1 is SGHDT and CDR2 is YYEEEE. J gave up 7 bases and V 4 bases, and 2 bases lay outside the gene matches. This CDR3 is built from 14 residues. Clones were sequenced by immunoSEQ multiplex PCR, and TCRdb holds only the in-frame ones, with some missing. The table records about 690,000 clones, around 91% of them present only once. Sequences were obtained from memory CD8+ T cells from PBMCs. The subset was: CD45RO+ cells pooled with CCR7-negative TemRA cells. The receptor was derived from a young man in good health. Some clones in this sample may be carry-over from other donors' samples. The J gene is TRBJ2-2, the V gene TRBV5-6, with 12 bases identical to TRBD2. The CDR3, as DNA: TGTGCCAGCAGCGAGGGACTAGCGGGCGGGGAGCTGTTTTTT. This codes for CASSEGLAGGELFF.